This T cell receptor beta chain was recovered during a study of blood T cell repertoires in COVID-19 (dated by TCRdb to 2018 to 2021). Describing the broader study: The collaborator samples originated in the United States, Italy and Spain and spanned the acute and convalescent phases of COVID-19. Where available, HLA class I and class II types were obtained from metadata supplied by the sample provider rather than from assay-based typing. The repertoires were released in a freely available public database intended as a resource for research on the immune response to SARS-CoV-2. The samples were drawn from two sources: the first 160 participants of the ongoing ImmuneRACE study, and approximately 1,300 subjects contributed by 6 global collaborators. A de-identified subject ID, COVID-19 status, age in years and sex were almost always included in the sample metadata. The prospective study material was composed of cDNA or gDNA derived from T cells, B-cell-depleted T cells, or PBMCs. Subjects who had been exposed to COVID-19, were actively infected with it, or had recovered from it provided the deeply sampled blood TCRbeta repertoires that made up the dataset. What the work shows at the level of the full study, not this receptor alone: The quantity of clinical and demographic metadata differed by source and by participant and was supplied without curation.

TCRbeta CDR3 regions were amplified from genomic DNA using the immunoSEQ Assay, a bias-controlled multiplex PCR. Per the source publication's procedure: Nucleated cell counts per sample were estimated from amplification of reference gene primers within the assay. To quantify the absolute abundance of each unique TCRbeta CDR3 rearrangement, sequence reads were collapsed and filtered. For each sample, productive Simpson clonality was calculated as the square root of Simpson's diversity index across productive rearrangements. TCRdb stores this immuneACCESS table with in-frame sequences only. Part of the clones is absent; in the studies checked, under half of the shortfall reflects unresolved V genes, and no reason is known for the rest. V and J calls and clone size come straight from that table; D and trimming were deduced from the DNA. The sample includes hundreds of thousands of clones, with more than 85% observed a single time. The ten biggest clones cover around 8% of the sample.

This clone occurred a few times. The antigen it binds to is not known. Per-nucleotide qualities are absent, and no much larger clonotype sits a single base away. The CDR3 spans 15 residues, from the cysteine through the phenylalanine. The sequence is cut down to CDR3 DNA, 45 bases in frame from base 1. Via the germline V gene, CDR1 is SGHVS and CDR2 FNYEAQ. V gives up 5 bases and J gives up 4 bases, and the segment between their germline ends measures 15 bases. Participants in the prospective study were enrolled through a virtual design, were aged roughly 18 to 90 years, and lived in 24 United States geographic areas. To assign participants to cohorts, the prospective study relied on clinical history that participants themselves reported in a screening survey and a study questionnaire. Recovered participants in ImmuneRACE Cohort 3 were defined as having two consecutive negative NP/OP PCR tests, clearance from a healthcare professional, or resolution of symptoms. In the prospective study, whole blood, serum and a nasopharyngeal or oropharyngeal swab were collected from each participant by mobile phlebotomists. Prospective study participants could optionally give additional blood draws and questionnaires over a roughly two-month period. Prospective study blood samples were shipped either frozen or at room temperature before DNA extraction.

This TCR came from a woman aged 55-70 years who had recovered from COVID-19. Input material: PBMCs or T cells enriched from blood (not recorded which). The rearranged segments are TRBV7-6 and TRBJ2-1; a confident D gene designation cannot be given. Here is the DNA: TGTGCCAGCAGCCCGGGTGGTGGCCCTTACAATGAGCAGTTCTTC. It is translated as CASSPGGGPYNEQFF.